A selection of T cell receptor beta chains follows, all from one sample in a study of blood T cell repertoires in COVID-19. Assay used: immunoSEQ multiplex PCR; TCRdb lists only in-frame clones, some missing. The table records roughly 250,000 clones, about 79% of them present only once. The sample was peripheral blood. These receptors were taken from a woman aged 80 or over with acute or convalescent COVID-19. Both conserved end residues are part of each CDR3. D genes are given only for firm matches. Only some rows state a clone size, as once, few, many or a class for expanded clones.

DNA: TGTGCCATCAGTGGAGGGACTAGCGGGGGGGCAAAAGATACGCAGTATTTT; CDR3: CAISGGTSGGAKDTQYF; size: once; V: TRBV10-3; D: TRBD2; J: TRBJ2-3
DNA: TGTGCCAGCAGTTTCCCCGGACAGGGGGCTAACTATGGCTACACCTTC; CDR3: CASSFPGQGANYGYTF; size: .; V: TRBV28; D: TRBD1; J: TRBJ1-2
DNA: TGTGCCAGCAGTCGGGGGATAAATTCACCCCTCCACTTT; CDR3: CASSRGINSPLHF; size: few; V: TRBV2; D: .; J: TRBJ1-6
DNA: TGTGCCAGCAGTGCGACAGGCGTAGAGCAGTACTTC; CDR3: CASSATGVEQYF; size: .; V: TRBV2; D: .; J: TRBJ2-7
DNA: TGTGCCAGCAGTTTACGGGGGATTAACTATGGCTACACCTTC; CDR3: CASSLRGINYGYTF; size: .; V: TRBV27; D: .; J: TRBJ1-2
DNA: TGTGCCACCAACAGGGGAACCAACTATGGCTACACCTTC; CDR3: CATNRGTNYGYTF; size: .; V: TRBV19; D: TRBD1; J: TRBJ1-2
DNA: TGTGCCAGCAGCCGGGACAGGGGTGAAGCTTTCTTT; CDR3: CASSRDRGEAFF; size: .; V: TRBV12-3/TRBV12-4; D: TRBD1; J: TRBJ1-1
DNA: TGTGCCAGCAGAGCGGGGGTGGACACAGATACGCAGTATTTT; CDR3: CASRAGVDTDTQYF; size: .; V: TRBV28; D: TRBD2; J: TRBJ2-3
DNA: TGTGCCAGCAGCCCTCGACTAGCGGGGGGCACAGATACGCAGTATTTT; CDR3: CASSPRLAGGTDTQYF; size: .; V: TRBV4-2; D: TRBD2; J: TRBJ2-3
DNA: TGTGCCTGGAGTACAGGGAGGGAAGGCAATGAGCAGTTCTTC; CDR3: CAWSTGREGNEQFF; size: .; V: TRBV30; D: .; J: TRBJ2-1
DNA: TGTGCCAGCAGCTCGGGAGTAGGGAATGGCCAAGAGACCCAGTACTTC; CDR3: CASSSGVGNGQETQYF; size: .; V: TRBV5-6; D: .; J: TRBJ2-5
DNA: TGTGCCAGCAGTTCCCCCCCGGGACAGGGTTCATACGAGCAGTACTTC; CDR3: CASSSPPGQGSYEQYF; size: .; V: TRBV6-5; D: TRBD1; J: TRBJ2-7
DNA: TGCGCCAGCAGCTCGGGACAGACCGCAACTAATGAAAAACTGTTTTTT; CDR3: CASSSGQTATNEKLFF; size: .; V: TRBV5-1; D: TRBD1; J: TRBJ1-4
DNA: TGTGCCAGCAGCCGGAACAGATACGAGCAGTACTTC; CDR3: CASSRNRYEQYF; size: .; V: TRBV3-1/TRBV3-2; D: .; J: TRBJ2-7
DNA: TGTGCCAGCAGTGTGGGTGCGGCAAGTGGCTACACCTTC; CDR3: CASSVGAASGYTF; size: once; V: TRBV6-1; D: .; J: TRBJ1-2
DNA: TGTGCCAGCAGCTCGGAGGGACAGCGGGTAGAAAAACTGTTTTTT; CDR3: CASSSEGQRVEKLFF; size: .; V: TRBV11-2; D: TRBD1; J: TRBJ1-4
DNA: TGTGCCAGCAGCTTACTACGGACTGCGGAGACCCAGTACTTC; CDR3: CASSLLRTAETQYF; size: .; V: TRBV11-2; D: .; J: TRBJ2-5
DNA: TGTGCCTGGAGTGTACCAGGTAGTCTAGAGACCCAGTACTTC; CDR3: CAWSVPGSLETQYF; size: .; V: TRBV30; D: .; J: TRBJ2-5
DNA: TGTGCCAGCAGTTACAGGGAGACAGATACGCAGTATTTT; CDR3: CASSYRETDTQYF; size: .; V: TRBV6-5; D: .; J: TRBJ2-3
DNA: TGCGCCAGCCGACAAGATATAACAGGGGTTCGCCCGAACACTGAAGCTTTCTTT; CDR3: CASRQDITGVRPNTEAFF; size: few; V: TRBV5-1; D: TRBD1; J: TRBJ1-1
DNA: TGTGCCATCAGTGAGGGTTCGGATGGCTACACCTTC; CDR3: CAISEGSDGYTF; size: .; V: TRBV10-3; D: .; J: TRBJ1-2
DNA: TGCGCCAGCAGCTTGCCGGGAGCTGATAATTCACCCCTCCACTTT; CDR3: CASSLPGADNSPLHF; size: .; V: TRBV5-1; D: .; J: TRBJ1-6
DNA: TGTGCCAGCAGTTACTCAAGGCGGGAAAGGGCTTTCTTT; CDR3: CASSYSRRERAFF; size: few; V: TRBV6-6; D: .; J: TRBJ1-1